This T cell receptor beta chain was recovered during a study of blood T cell repertoires in COVID-19. The overall study: Acute-phase and convalescent COVID-19 samples originated in the United States, Italy and Spain. In each case, the material was cDNA or gDNA derived from T cells, B-cell-depleted T cells, or PBMCs.

The germline gives CDR1 MNHEY, CDR2 SVGEGT. This CDR3 has 12 residues. V was clipped by 5 bases and J by 6 bases, with 8 bases between them. Per the original data handling: Amplifying reference gene primers gave estimates of nucleated cell counts. The method was immunoSEQ multiplex PCR; TCRdb's version includes in-frame clones alone and lacks a portion of them. V, J and clone size derive from that table, while D and trimming were established from the DNA sequence. The profile shows about 52,000 clones, roughly 87% of them singletons. The TCR comes from a human donor with active COVID-19. The donor label of this sample is uncertain. The sample taken for sequencing was peripheral blood. This chain connects TRBV6-2 or TRBV6-3 to TRBJ2-1; D not certain. CDR3 DNA: TGTGCCAGCAGTCCACGACTCAATGAGCAGTTCTTC. Protein: CASSPRLNEQFF.